The present TCR beta chain was sequenced within a study of T cells expressing NK-cell markers. General study points: Whether expanded NKG2C+ T cell clones were HCMV-specific remained unclear.

The CDR3 contains 14 residues. The V gene's germline CDR1 is DFQATT and CDR2 SNEGSKA (reference sequence). For each CDR3 protein, TCRdb gives one entry from its re-call of the 5' RACE reads, without DNA. The sample totals 500,000 to 700,000 distinct CDR3 sequences; its top ten clones hold approximately 4%. Details on this clonotype: Its antigen is unidentified.

The material sequenced was blood T cells: a sorted CD56 or NKG2C T cell subset, CD4+ or CD8+ T cells, or bulk PBMC T cells (not recorded which). The TCR was taken from a man between 18 and 29 years old in good health. The chain employs TRBV20-1 and TRBJ2-3; TCRdb gives TRBD1 as the D gene, but with no DNA this cannot be confirmed. CDR3 sequence reads: CSARLPGVGDTQYF.